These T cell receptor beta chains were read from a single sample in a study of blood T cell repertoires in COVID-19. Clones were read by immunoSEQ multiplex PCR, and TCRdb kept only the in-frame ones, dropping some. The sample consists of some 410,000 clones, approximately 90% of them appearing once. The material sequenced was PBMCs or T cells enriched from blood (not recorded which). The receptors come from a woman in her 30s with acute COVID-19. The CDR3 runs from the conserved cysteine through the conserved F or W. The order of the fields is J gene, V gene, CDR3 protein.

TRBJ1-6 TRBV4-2 CASSQDLGGYNSPLHF
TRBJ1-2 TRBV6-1 CASSEASPAYGYTF
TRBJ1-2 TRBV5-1 CASSLAGQGGYGYTF
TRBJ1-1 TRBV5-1 CASSRGNTEAFF
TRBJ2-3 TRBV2 CASRRVSSTDTQYF
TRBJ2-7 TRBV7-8 CASSSGLAGGREQYF
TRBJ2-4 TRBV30 CAWSVPSGGNIQYF
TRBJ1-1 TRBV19 CASSTTGMNTEAFF
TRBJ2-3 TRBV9 CASSVVLAGPRGSTDTQYF
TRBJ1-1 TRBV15 CATSRGAAMNTEAFF
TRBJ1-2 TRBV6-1 CASKAAESYGYTF
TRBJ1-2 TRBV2 CASSEAAHPEGYTF
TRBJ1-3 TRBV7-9 CASRDREGLGNTIYF
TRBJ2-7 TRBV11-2 CASSLGQRSYEQYF
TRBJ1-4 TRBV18 CASSPTAGGEKLFF
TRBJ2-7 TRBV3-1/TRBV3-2 CASSPTESIYEQYF
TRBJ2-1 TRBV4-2 CASSQVGGSSYNEQFF
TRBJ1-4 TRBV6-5 CASSRQGPVEKLFF
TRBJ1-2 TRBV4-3 CASSQGGPRVGAGYTF
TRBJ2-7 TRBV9 CASSVGQVKNEQYF
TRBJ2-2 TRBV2 CASSSVGVRANTGELFF
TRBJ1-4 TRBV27 CASSSPRTGEKLFF
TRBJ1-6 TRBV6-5 CASTGDRGNSPLHF
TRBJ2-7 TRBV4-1 CASSQGTPSGGASYEQYF
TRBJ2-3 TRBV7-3 CASSPEGASTDTQYF
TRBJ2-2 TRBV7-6 CASSLRGGGELFF
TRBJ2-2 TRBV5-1 CASSLFGHANTGELFF
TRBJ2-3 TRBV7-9 CASSPPGTGLGDTQYF
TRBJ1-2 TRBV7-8 CASSYPRGDSYGYTF
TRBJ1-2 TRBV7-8 CASSSGTGTFAHGYTF
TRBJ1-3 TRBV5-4 CASSLAGTGENTIYF
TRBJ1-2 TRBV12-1 CSSSPGSDYGYTF
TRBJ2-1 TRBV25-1 CASSGPGLAGEQFF
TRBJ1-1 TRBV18 CASSPSGAPNTEAFF
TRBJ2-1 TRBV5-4 CASSLGQGQGPYNEQFF
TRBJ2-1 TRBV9 CASSVTSLFSYNEQFF
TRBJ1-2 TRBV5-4 CASSPSSGYSYGYTF
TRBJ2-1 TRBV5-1 CASSSGTGAYNEQFF
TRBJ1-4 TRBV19 CASSRELLDEKLFF
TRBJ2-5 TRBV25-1 CASRGSGGGGETQYF
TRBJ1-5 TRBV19 CASRRGMNSNQPQHF
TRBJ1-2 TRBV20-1 CSANFRQGQTF